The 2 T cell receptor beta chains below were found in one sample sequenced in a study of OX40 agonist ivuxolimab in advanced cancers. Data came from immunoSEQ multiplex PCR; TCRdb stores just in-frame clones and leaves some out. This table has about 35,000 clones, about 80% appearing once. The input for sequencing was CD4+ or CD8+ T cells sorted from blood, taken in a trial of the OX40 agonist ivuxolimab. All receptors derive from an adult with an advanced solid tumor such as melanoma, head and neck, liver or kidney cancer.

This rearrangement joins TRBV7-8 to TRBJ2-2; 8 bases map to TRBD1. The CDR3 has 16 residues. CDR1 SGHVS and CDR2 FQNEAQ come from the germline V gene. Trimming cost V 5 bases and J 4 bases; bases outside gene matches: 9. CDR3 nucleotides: TGTGCCAGCAGCCCTGTACTAACAGGGGGCACCGGGGAGCTGTTTTTT. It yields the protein CASSPVLTGGTGELFF.

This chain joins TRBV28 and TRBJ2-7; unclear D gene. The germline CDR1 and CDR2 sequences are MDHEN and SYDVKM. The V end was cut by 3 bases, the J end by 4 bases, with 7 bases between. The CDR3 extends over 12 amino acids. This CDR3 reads CASSFNPYEQYF. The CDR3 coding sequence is TGTGCCAGCAGTTTCAATCCGTACGAGCAGTACTTC.